This T cell receptor (beta chain) derives from a study of T cells in Graves' hyperthyroidism and ophthalmopathy. Study-level results: In validation, the model predicted ophthalmopathy. These predictions came a median approximately six months before onset. Blood shared most expanded thyroid clonotypes above 0.001.

There are 15 residues in the CDR3. Germline lookup yields CDR1 KGHDR and CDR2 SFDVKD. Between the trimmed V and J ends, which lost 0 bases and 5 bases, there was a span of 12 bases. This clonotype was counted many times. Its antigen is not known. RNA transcripts gave rise to amplified TCR beta CDR3 regions. The HTBI primer set served for first-round RT-PCR of the TCR CDR3. TCRdb analysed the multiplex PCR reads with MiXCR anew, one entry per CDR3 protein. The data hold about half a million distinct CDR3 sequences, with 15% to 20% observed a single time. Uncontrolled infection, other autoimmune disease, pregnancy or lactation barred patients from enrollment. Based on clinical symptoms, serum thyroxine and TRAb, thyroid ultrasound and orbital computed tomography, diagnoses were reached.

The rearrangement joins TRBV24-1 to TRBJ2-5; D might be TRBD1 or TRBD2, each matching 5 bases. The clonotype was recovered from a woman in her twenties or thirties with Graves' ophthalmopathy. Specimen: blood. The CDR3 nucleotides are TGTGCCACCAGTGATTTGCGAGGGGATGGGGAGACCCAGTACTTC. As protein: CATSDLRGDGETQYF.